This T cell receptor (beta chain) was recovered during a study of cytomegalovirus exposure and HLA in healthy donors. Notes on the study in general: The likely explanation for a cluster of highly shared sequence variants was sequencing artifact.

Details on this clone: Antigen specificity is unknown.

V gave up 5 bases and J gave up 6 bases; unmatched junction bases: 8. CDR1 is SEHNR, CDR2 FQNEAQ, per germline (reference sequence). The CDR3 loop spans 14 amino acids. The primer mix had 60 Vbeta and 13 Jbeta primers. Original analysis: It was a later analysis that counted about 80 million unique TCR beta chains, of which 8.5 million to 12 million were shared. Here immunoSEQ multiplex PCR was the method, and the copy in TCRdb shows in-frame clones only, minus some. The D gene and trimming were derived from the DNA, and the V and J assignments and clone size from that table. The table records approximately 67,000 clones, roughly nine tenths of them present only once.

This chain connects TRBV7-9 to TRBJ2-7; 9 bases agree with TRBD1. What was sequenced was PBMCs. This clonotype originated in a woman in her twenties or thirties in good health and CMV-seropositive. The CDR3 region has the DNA TGTGCCAGCAGCGATACCGGGACAGGGCGCGAGCAGTACTTC. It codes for CASSDTGTGREQYF. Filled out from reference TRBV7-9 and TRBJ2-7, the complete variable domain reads DTGVSQNPRHKITKRGQNVTFRCDPISEHNRLYWYRQTLGQGPEFLTYFQNEAQLEKSRLLSDRFSAERPKGSFSTLEIQRTEQGDSAMYLCASSDTGTGREQYFGPGTRLTVT.